Listed below are T cell receptor beta chains from one sample, sequenced in a study of metastatic and nonmetastatic thyroid tumors. TCRdb re-analyzed the PCR reads through MiXCR. The data hold roughly 21,000 clones, with 20% to 30% observed a single time. Sequencing was performed on blood. The source of these receptors is a female donor with papillary thyroid cancer or a benign thyroid nodule (not recorded which). Some clones in this sample may be carry-over from other donors' samples. Each CDR3 is given without its conserved first and last residue. The order of the fields is V gene, D gene, CDR3 length, CDR3 protein. The D gene is left open where the match is weak.

>TRBV18|NA|10
ASSGLQNTQY
>TRBV6-2/TRBV6-3|NA|12
ASKYWSETDTQY
>TRBV3-1|NA|10
ASSQVLNTQY
>TRBV9|TRBD2|16
ASSLRLAGGSGYNEQF
>TRBV3-1|TRBD2|15
ASKTERGGLSVETQY
>TRBV6-1|NA|12
ASSRKGGGYEQY
>TRBV2|NA|10
ASSVSKSEAF
>TRBV28|NA|11
ASSLPPGFGYT
>TRBV5-1|NA|13
ASSLVLSAAREQF
>TRBV3-1|NA|13
ASSQDPNLRSPLH
>TRBV7-2|TRBD1|14
ASSPTSGTGTAPLH
>TRBV5-1|NA|14
ASSRPGTPRGLGYT
>TRBV5-1|NA|15
ASSSIPILGRFETQY
>TRBV12-3/TRBV12-4|TRBD1|12
ASRIGGGYNEQF
>TRBV6-2/TRBV6-3|NA|14
ASSPPPLGVDNEQF
>TRBV9|TRBD1|12
ASSSHRGTGELF
>TRBV7-2|NA|12
ASSSSTRGTEQY
>TRBV19|NA|10
ASSIRDEGYT
>TRBV11-3|TRBD2|11
ASSRGVAETQY
>TRBV28|TRBD2|15
ASRTTSGRARGETQY
>TRBV12-3/TRBV12-4|TRBD1|11
ASRGTGLTGQF
>TRBV6-1|TRBD1|13
ASSEAPGQSYGYT
>TRBV6-1|NA|13
ASRQTGVTFYEQY
>TRBV13|NA|13
ASSHGTSGDYEQY
>TRBV12-3/TRBV12-4|TRBD2|14
ASSSSRTSGYNEQF
>TRBV24-1|NA|13
ATSDPQEYQETQY
>TRBV9|NA|13
ASSVGSGSLNEQF
>TRBV5-6|TRBD1|12
ASRRGQVASPLH
>TRBV5-1|NA|13
ASSFSGTSTDTQY
>TRBV12-3/TRBV12-4|TRBD1|12
ASREAGGNYGYT
>TRBV30|NA|12
AWREQGALYGYT
>TRBV5-4|NA|9
ASKSRDTQY
>TRBV5-5|NA|13
ASWLRGSGTGELF
>TRBV6-2/TRBV6-3|NA|12
ASSYSQGAYGYT
>TRBV7-9|NA|13
ASSLVGSAQETQY
>TRBV19|TRBD1|15
ASLPLHPGQGAGGYT
>TRBV4-2|NA|17
ASSKSGQGTSSKHNEQF
>TRBV7-2|TRBD2|14
ASSPALAGGPETQY
>TRBV20-1|NA|12
SASGGRNRYGYT
>TRBV27|NA|14
ASRRRGDSGANVLT
>TRBV12-3/TRBV12-4|NA|8
ATGGRGYT
>TRBV28|NA|14
ASSFRGAGAWYEQY
>TRBV6-1|NA|14
ASSPSNQGLGAEAF
>TRBV15|TRBD2|12
ATSRVGSGGEQY
>TRBV7-9|NA|12
ASSEQGTNQPQH
>TRBV11-2|TRBD1|13
ASSSEGQGRYEQY